The next 8 T cell receptor beta chains were all read from a single sample in a study of CD8+ T cells in alopecia areata. Treatment described: oral pan-JAK inhibitor, 5-10 mg twice daily. Sequencing used cDNA as its template, made by extracting RNA and reverse transcribing it. Using immunoSEQ multiplex PCR, the repertoire was profiled, and TCRdb retains in-frame clones only, with some absent. Of about 250,000 clones in the sample, about 60% were seen once. Here the sequenced sample was CD4+ T cells sorted from blood, taken at week 52, from a patient treated with tofacitinib. The receptors derive from a human donor with alopecia areata.

The gene calls are TRBV2 and TRBJ2-5; 12 nucleotides align to TRBD2. After removal of 7 bases from V and 4 bases from J, the junction contained 16 bases not matched to a gene. CDR1 and CDR2 from the germline V gene are SNHLY and FYNNEI. This CDR3 is 18 amino acids long. This chain's CDR3 is CASTTRLAGDGMPETQYF. Written as DNA, the CDR3 is TGTGCCAGCACCACGAGACTAGCGGGGGACGGGATGCCAGAGACCCAGTACTTC.

This rearrangement joins TRBV5-6 to TRBJ2-7; 8 nucleotides match TRBD1. J lost 4 bases, V lost 6 bases, and 12 bases had no gene match. The CDR3 loop spans 15 amino acids. Germline V gene lookup returns CDR1 SGHDT and CDR2 YYEEEE. This chain's CDR3 is CASTRGTGRRYEQYF. CDR3 sequence (DNA): TGTGCCAGCACCCGAGGGACAGGTCGGCGGTACGAGCAGTACTTC.

The chain joins TRBV15 to TRBJ2-5; TRBD1 matches at 8 bases. The J segment lost 5 bases and the V segment lost 6 bases, leaving 5 bases of the junction unmatched. The CDR3 has 13 residues. The germline CDR1 and CDR2 sequences are LNHNV and YYDKDF (reference sequence). The CDR3 DNA is TGTGCCACCAGGGGCAGGGGGCTGGAGACCCAGTACTTC. It encodes CATRGRGLETQYF.

V usage is TRBV30 and J usage is TRBJ1-2, with 10 nucleotides matching TRBD1. V lost 4 bases, J lost 3 bases, and 5 bases stayed unmatched. This CDR3 has 14 amino acids. The germline V gene has CDR1 GTSNPN and CDR2 SVGIG (reference sequence). The CDR3 DNA reads TGTGCCTGGAAAATGGGACAGGGGTACTATGGCTACACCTTC. This encodes CAWKMGQGYYGYTF.

This clone came up a few times. This rearrangement joins TRBV29-1 to TRBJ2-3; 14 bases fit TRBD2. CDR3 length: 16 amino acids. Looked up from germline, CDR1 is SQVTM and CDR2 is ANQGSEA. The junction had 2 bases not matched to a gene; V was cut back by 1 base and J by 2 bases. In nucleotides, the CDR3 is TGCAGCGTTGAAGCGACTAGCGGGGGGGACACAGATACGCAGTATTTT. Amino acid sequence: CSVEATSGGDTDTQYF.

The CDR3 protein is CASSIRTSGAQETQYF. The CDR3 DNA follows: TGTGCCAGCAGCATTAGGACTAGCGGGGCCCAAGAGACCCAGTACTTC. V usage is TRBV11-2 and J usage is TRBJ2-5; 12 positions match TRBD2. Germline CDR1 is SGHAT and CDR2 is FQNNGV. CDR3 length: 16 amino acids. V shed 5 bases and J 1 base; nucleotides not matched to a gene: 5.

The chain links TRBV6-1 to TRBJ2-2, with D possibly being TRBD1 (6 bases). The CDR3 is made up of 17 amino acids. The V gene lost 1 base and the J gene lost 4 bases, with 16 bases spanning the gap. Germline values: CDR1 MNHNS, CDR2 SASEGT. The CDR3 sequence is CASSEEGVPRVTGELFF. The CDR3 region has the DNA TGTGCCAGCAGTGAAGAGGGGGTGCCTAGGGTCACCGGGGAGCTGTTTTTT.

This clone was seen once. The chain combines TRBV4-1 with TRBJ2-3, with 16 bases that match TRBD2. This CDR3 is 17 amino acids long. Germline assignment: CDR1 MGHRA and CDR2 YSYEKL. With V trimmed by 4 bases and J by 4 bases, 5 bases remained unmatched. CDR3: CASSPGTSGGASDTQYF. DNA for the CDR3: TGCGCCAGCAGCCCCGGGACTAGCGGGGGGGCTTCAGATACGCAGTATTTT.